This T cell receptor (beta chain) was sequenced for a study of blood T cells in healthy people across ages. Per germline, CDR1 MGHRA and CDR2 YSYEKL. Trimming took 0 bases from V and 1 from J, leaving 9 bases between them. This CDR3 is 15 amino acids long. This clonotype was detected a few times. Its target is not known. A sample-barcoded 5' primer and a J-beta primer mix were used in a second PCR of about 7 to 12 cycles. TCRdb used MiXCR to reprocess the 5' RACE reads, holding one entry per CDR3 protein. Of around 1.5 million distinct CDR3 sequences in the sample, almost 60% are singletons; the top ten hold 6.5% to 8.5%. Overall study findings and caveats: Long-lived donors exceeded aged donors in naive CD4+ cells and diversity. Measured against age, TCR beta diversity per million T cells decreased in a roughly linear manner.

The authors isolated at least 6.5 million PBMCs per sample. The specimen sequenced was blood. The rearrangement joins TRBV4-1 to TRBJ1-2; D ambiguous. This receptor was identified in a man younger than 35 in good health. For the CDR3, the DNA is TGCGCCAGCAGCCAAGATTTTGGCAGTAACTATGGCTACACCTTC. It encodes CASSQDFGSNYGYTF.